The clone carrying this T cell receptor (beta chain) was seen only a few times. Its specificity is unknown. V lost 4 bases and J 5 bases, leaving 11 bases between the germline ends. Germline V gives CDR1 DFQATT, CDR2 SNEGSKA (reference sequence). The CDR3 length is 13 residues. TCRdb reanalysed the RT-PCR reads using MiXCR and keeps one entry per CDR3 protein. Altogether 300,000 to 350,000 distinct CDR3 sequences are present, about a fifth being singletons, with the ten largest covering more than 8.5%. The data originate from a study of response to subunit inactivated influenza vaccine. Study-level results: Authors suggested few new T cells are recruited by each seasonal influenza vaccination.

V usage is TRBV20-1 and J usage is TRBJ1-4; maybe TRBD1 (6 bases). The TCR comes from a man aged 50-75 years who received an inactivated influenza vaccine. The input for sequencing was PBMCs from blood, taken 21 months after vaccination. The CDR3 region is CSAKWTANEKLFF. The CDR3 region has the DNA TGCAGTGCTAAGTGGACAGCAAATGAAAAACTGTTTTTT.